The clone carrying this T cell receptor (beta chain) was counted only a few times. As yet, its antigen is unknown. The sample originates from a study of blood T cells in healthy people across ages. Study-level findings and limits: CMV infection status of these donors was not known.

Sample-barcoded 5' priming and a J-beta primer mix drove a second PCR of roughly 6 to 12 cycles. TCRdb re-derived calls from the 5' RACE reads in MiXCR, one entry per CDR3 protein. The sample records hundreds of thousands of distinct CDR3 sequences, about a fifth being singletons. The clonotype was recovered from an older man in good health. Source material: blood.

CDR3 coding DNA: TGTGCCAGCAGCCAAGAGTGGGGATTGAACACTGAAGCTTTCTTT. Its translation: CASSQEWGLNTEAFF. The V call is TRBV14, the J call TRBJ1-1; D call uncertain. The germline V and J ends were trimmed by 0 bases and 0 bases, with 8 bases remaining between them. The CDR3 extends over 15 amino acids. The germline gives CDR1 SGHDN, CDR2 FVKESK.